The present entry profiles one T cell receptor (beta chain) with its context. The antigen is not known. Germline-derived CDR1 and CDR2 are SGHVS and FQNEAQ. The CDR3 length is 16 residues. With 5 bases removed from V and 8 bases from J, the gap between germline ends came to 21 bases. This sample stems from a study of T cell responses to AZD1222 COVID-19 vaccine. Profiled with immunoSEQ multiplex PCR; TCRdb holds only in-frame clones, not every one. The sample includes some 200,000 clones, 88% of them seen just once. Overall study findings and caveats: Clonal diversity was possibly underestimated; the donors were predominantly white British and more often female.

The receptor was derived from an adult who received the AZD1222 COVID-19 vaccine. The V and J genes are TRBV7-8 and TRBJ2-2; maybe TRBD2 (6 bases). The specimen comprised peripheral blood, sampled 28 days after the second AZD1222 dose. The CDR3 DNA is TGTGCCAGCAGCCGTCTCGGGGGACTGACGAGAGGGGAGCTGTTTTTT. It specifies CASSRLGGLTRGELFF. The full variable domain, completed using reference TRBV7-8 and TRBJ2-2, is GAGVSQSPRYKVAKRGQDVALRCDPISGHVSLFWYQQALGQGPEFLTYFQNEAQLDKSGLPSDRFFAERPEGSVSTLKIQRTQQEDSAVYLCASSRLGGLTRGELFFGEGSRLTVL.